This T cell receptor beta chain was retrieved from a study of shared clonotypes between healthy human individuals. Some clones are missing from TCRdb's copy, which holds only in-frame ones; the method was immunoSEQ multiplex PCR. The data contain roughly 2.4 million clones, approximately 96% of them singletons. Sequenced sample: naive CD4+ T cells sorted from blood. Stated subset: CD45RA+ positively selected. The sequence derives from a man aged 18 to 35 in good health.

The CDR3 DNA follows: TGTGCCAGCAGCATTCCTAGCGGGAGGATTACAGATACGCAGTATTTT. Its translation is CASSIPSGRITDTQYF. This chain links TRBV21-1 with TRBJ2-3; no check of the table's D call, TRBD2, against the DNA was made. TRBV21-1 is classified as a pseudogene. This CDR3 is built from 16 residues.